The clone carrying this T cell receptor (beta chain) has at least ten counts. The target antigen is unknown. Next came a second PCR, run for about 7 to 11 cycles, which used a sample-barcoded 5' primer along with a J-beta primer mix. Tagging of each cDNA molecule was performed by a template-switch adaptor with 12 random nucleotides. In TCRdb, the 5' RACE reads were re-called with MiXCR into one record per CDR3 protein. This sample has around 400,000 distinct CDR3 sequences, with over 45% found just once. The sample comes from a study of blood T cells in healthy people across ages. General observations from the study: Long-lived donors carried more naive CD4+ cells and greater diversity than aged donors.

The total RNA that was extracted per sample amounted to at least 5 micrograms. The V segment lost 6 bases and the J segment 7 bases; nucleotides outside the gene matches: 14. The CDR3 covers 15 residues. The V and J genes are TRBV12-3 or TRBV12-4 and TRBJ2-5, with TRBD2 identical over 7 bases. The origin of this receptor is a man aged 60 to 69 in good health. The material sequenced was blood. CDR3 DNA: TGTGCCAGCAGCGAGAGTCGTACTAGCGTGGGGACCCAGTACTTC. Translation: CASSESRTSVGTQYF.